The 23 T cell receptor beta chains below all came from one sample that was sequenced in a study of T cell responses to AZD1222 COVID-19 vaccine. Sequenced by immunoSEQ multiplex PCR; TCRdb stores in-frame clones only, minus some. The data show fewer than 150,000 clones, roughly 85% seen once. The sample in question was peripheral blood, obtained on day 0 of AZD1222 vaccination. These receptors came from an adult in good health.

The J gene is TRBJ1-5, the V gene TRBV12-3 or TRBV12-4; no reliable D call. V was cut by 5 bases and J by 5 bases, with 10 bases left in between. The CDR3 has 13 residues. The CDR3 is CASSPQSYQPQHF. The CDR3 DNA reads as TGTGCCAGCAGTCCCCAATCTTATCAGCCCCAGCATTTT.

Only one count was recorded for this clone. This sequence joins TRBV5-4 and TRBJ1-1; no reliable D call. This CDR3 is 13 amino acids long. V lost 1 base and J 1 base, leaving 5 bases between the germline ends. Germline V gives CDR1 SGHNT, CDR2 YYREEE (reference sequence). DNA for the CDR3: TGTGCCAGCAGCTTGAAGGGGAACACTGAAGCTTTCTTT. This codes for CASSLKGNTEAFF.

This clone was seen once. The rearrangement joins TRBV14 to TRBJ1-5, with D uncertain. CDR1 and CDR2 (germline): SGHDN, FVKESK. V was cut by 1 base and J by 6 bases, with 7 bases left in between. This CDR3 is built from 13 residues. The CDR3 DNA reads TGTGCCAGCAGCCAAGGGGCTGGTCAGCCCCAGCATTTT. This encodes CASSQGAGQPQHF.

CDR3 sequence: CASSPTGRYEQYF. For the CDR3, the DNA is TGTGCCAGCAGTCCGACAGGGCGCTACGAGCAGTACTTC. This chain connects TRBV27 to TRBJ2-7, with 7 bases matching TRBD1. Germline V lookup: CDR1 MNHEY, CDR2 SMNVEV (reference sequence). The CDR3 runs to 13 residues. V was clipped by 5 bases and J by 3 bases; unmatched bases: 4.

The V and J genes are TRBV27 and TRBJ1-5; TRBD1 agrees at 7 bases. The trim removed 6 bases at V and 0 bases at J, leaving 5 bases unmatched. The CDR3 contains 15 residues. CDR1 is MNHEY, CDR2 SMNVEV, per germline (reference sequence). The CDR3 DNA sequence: TGTGCCAGCAGACTGACAGGGTTTAGCAATCAGCCCCAGCATTTT. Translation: CASRLTGFSNQPQHF.

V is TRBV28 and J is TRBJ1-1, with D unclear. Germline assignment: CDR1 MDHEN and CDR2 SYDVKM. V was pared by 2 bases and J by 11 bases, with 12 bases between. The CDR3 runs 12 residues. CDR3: CASSLLAQMAFF. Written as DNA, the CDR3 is TGTGCCAGCAGTTTACTGGCCCAGATGGCTTTCTTT.

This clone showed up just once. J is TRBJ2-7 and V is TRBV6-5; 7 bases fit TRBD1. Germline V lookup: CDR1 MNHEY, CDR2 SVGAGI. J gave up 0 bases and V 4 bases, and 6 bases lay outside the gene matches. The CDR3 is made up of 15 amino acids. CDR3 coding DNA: TGTGCCAGCAGTTCCCCCCGGGACAGCTCCTACGAGCAGTACTTC. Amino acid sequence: CASSSPRDSSYEQYF.

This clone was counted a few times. The CDR3 sequence: CATSDGQASSYEQYF. The CDR3, as DNA: TGTGCCACCAGTGACGGACAGGCCAGCTCCTACGAGCAGTACTTC. The gene calls are TRBV24-1 and TRBJ2-7; 7 nucleotides agree with TRBD1. Trimming removed 4 bases from V and 0 bases from J; junction bases left unmatched: 5. The CDR3 is made up of 15 amino acids. CDR1 is KGHDR and CDR2 is SFDVKD in the germline V gene.

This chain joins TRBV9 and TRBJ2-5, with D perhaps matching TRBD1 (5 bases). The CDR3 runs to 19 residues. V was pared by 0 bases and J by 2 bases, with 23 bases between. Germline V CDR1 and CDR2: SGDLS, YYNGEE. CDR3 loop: CASSVAPPRQYESQETQYF. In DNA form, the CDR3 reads TGTGCCAGCAGCGTAGCGCCCCCAAGACAGTACGAATCTCAAGAGACCCAGTACTTC.

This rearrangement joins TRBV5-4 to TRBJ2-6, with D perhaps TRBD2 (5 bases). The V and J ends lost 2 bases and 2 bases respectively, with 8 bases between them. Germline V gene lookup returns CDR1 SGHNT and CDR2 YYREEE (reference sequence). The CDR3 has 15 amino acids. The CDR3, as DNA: TGTGCCAGCAGCTTATTCGGGACTGGGGCCAACGTCCTGACTTTC. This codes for CASSLFGTGANVLTF.

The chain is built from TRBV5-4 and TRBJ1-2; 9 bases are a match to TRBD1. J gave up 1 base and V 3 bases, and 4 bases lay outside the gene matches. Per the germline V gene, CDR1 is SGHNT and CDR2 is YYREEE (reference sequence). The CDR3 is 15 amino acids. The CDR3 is CASSSPGQGNYGYTF. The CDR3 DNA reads TGTGCCAGCAGCTCGCCGGGACAGGGTAACTATGGCTACACCTTC.

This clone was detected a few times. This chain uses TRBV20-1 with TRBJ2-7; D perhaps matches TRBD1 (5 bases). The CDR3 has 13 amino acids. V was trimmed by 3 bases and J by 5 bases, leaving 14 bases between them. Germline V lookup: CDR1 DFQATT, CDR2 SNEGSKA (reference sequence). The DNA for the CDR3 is TGCAGTGCTAGTAACCAGGGTTTGAACGAGCAGTACTTC. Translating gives CSASNQGLNEQYF.

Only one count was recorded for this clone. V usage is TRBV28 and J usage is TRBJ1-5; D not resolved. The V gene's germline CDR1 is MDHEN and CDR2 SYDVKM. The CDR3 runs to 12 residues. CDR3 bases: TGTTCCACTAACCAGGTAAATCAGCCCCAGCATTTT. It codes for CSTNQVNQPQHF.

This chain's CDR3 is CASRVGAGDTEAFF. The CDR3 nucleotides are TGCGCCAGCAGGGTGGGGGCAGGGGACACTGAAGCTTTCTTT. The genes are TRBV5-1 and TRBJ1-1, with D perhaps TRBD1 (6 bases). The CDR3 loop spans 14 amino acids. CDR1 is SGHRS, CDR2 YFSETQ, per germline. Trimming took off 5 bases at V and 3 bases at J, with 14 bases between the two ends.

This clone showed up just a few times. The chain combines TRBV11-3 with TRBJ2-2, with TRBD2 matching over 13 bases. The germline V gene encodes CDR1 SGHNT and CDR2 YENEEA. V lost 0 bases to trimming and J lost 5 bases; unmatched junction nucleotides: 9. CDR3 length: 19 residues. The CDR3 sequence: CASSLDLGLAGKATGELFF. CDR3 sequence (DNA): TGTGCCAGCAGCTTAGATCTGGGACTAGCGGGAAAGGCGACCGGGGAGCTGTTTTTT.

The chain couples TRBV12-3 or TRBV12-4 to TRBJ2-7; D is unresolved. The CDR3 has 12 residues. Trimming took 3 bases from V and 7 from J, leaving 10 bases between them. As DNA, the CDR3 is TGTGCCAGCAGTTTGCCAGGATGGGAGCAGTACTTC. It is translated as CASSLPGWEQYF.

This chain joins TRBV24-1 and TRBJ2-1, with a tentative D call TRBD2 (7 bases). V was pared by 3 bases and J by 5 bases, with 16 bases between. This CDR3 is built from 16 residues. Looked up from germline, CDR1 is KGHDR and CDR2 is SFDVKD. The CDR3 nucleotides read TGTGCCACCAGTGATGAAAGGGGGGGCCCCAACAATGAGCAGTTCTTC. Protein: CATSDERGGPNNEQFF.

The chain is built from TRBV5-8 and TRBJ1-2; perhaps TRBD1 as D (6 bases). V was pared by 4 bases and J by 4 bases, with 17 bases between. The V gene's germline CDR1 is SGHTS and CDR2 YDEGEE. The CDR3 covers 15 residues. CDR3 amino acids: CASSVGGARFYGYTF. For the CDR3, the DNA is TGTGCCAGCAGCGTGGGGGGGGCGCGCTTCTATGGCTACACCTTC.

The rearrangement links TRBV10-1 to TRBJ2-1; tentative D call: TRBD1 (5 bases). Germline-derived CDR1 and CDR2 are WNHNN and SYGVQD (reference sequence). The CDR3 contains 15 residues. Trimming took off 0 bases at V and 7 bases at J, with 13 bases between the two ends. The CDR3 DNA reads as TGCGCCAGCAGTGAGTCCCGGACAAGAATAAATGAGCAGTTCTTC. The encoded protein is CASSESRTRINEQFF.

The CDR3 nucleotides are TGTGCCAGCAGCGCACAGGGTCGCACAGATACGCAGTATTTT. Its protein product is CASSAQGRTDTQYF. The chain recombines TRBV5-6 with TRBJ2-3, with D perhaps matching TRBD1 (6 bases). The V and J ends lost 4 bases and 1 base respectively, with 10 bases between them. This CDR3 spans 14 amino acids. Per germline, CDR1 SGHDT and CDR2 YYEEEE. The complete variable domain, with remaining parts taken from reference TRBV5-6 and TRBJ2-3, reads DAGVTQSPTHLIKTRGQQVTLRCSPKSGHDTVSWYQQALGQGPQFIFQYYEEEERQRGNFPDRFSGHQFPNYSSELNVNALLLGDSALYLCASSAQGRTDTQYFGPGTRLTVL.

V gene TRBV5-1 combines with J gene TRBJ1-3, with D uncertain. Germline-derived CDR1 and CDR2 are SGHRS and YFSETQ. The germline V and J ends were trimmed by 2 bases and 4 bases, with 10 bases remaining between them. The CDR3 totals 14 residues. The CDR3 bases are TGCGCCAGCAGCTTAGGCGGTTCGGGAAACACCATATATTTT. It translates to CASSLGGSGNTIYF.

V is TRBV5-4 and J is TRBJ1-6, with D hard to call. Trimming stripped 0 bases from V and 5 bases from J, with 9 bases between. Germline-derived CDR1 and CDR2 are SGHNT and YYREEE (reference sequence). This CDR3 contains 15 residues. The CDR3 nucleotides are TGTGCCAGCAGCTTGGCTGGACCGAATAATTCACCCCTCCACTTT. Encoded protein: CASSLAGPNNSPLHF.

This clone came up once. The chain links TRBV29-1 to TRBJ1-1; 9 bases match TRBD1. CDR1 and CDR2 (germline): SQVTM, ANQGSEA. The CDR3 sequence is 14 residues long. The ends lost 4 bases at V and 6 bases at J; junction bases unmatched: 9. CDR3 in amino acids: CSVGPGQGVPEAFF. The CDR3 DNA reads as TGCAGCGTTGGACCGGGACAGGGAGTCCCTGAAGCTTTCTTT.